The next 11 T cell receptor beta chains were all read from a single sample in a study of OX40 agonist ivuxolimab in advanced cancers. Method: immunoSEQ multiplex PCR; TCRdb's copy keeps in-frame clones and lacks some. The profile shows more than 60,000 clones, 65% to 90% of them singletons. The input for sequencing was CD4+ or CD8+ T cells sorted from blood, taken in a trial of the OX40 agonist ivuxolimab. The receptor set was obtained from an adult with an advanced solid tumor such as melanoma, head and neck, liver or kidney cancer.

This rearrangement joins TRBV7-2 to TRBJ2-7; D is tentatively TRBD1 or TRBD2 (5 bases each). The CDR3 is 13 amino acids. The ends were cut back, 4 bases at V and 3 bases at J, with 10 bases in the middle. The V gene's germline CDR1 is SGHTA and CDR2 FQGNSA. The CDR3 here is CASSWGDSYEQYF. CDR3 nucleotides: TGTGCCAGCAGCTGGGGAGACAGCTACGAGCAGTACTTC.

V gene TRBV5-1 combines with J gene TRBJ2-7, with D perhaps matching TRBD2 (6 bases). Germline V gives CDR1 SGHRS, CDR2 YFSETQ. The V end was cut by 0 bases, the J end by 7 bases, with 14 bases between. The CDR3 totals 14 residues. CDR3 in amino acids: CASSLGERAGEQYF. Here the CDR3 DNA reads TGCGCCAGCAGCTTGGGTGAAAGGGCGGGAGAGCAGTACTTC.

This clone appeared a few times. V gene TRBV25-1 combines with J gene TRBJ2-2; D gene ambiguous. Germline CDR1 reads MGHDK; CDR2 reads SYGVNS. Trimming removed 10 bases at V and 5 bases at J, with 17 bases between. The CDR3 runs 14 residues. Here the CDR3 reads CATKPPGLTGELFF. CDR3 sequence (DNA): TGTGCCACCAAACCGCCTGGCCTTACCGGGGAGCTGTTTTTT.

The V and J genes are TRBV5-4 and TRBJ2-1; no reliable D call. This CDR3 comprises 15 residues. V lost 4 bases and J 2 bases, leaving 13 bases between the germline ends. Germline V lookup: CDR1 SGHNT, CDR2 YYREEE (reference sequence). CDR3 protein: CASSPGREPYNEQFF. In nucleotides, the CDR3 is TGTGCCAGCAGCCCTGGTAGGGAACCCTACAATGAGCAGTTCTTC.

For this clone: One end of the junction does not line up with germline, which may come from a read error. This chain links TRBV7-7 with TRBJ2-5, with 8 bases aligning to TRBD1. CDR1 is SSHAT and CDR2 is FNYEAQ in the germline V gene (reference sequence). The CDR3 runs 15 residues. The CDR3 region is CASSLGQGARETQYF. The CDR3 DNA sequence: TGTGCTAGCAGCTTAGGGCAGGGGGCTAGGGAGACCCAGTACTTC.

In nucleotides, the CDR3 is TGTGCCAGTTCAACATCTCACGCCACGCCGGTCCATGAGCAGTTCTTC. Translating it yields CASSTSHATPVHEQFF. V usage is TRBV19 and J usage is TRBJ2-1; the D is unclear. Germline CDR1 is LNHDA and CDR2 is SQIVND (reference sequence). The CDR3 is made up of 16 amino acids. V dropped 8 bases and J dropped 8 bases, with 25 bases sitting between them.

The chain employs TRBV18 and TRBJ2-3; TRBD2 matches 7 bases. V lost 5 bases and J lost 0; bases outside the gene matches: 2. CDR1 KGHSH and CDR2 LQKENI come from the germline V gene. CDR3 length: 14 residues. The CDR3 DNA is TGTGCCAGCTCAACGGGGGGAAGCACAGATACGCAGTATTTT. It translates to CASSTGGSTDTQYF.

V usage is TRBV2 and J usage is TRBJ1-1; tentatively, D is TRBD1 (6 bases). This CDR3 spans 12 amino acids. Trimming left V 6 bases short and J 1 base short, with 6 bases between. Germline V gene data show CDR1 as SNHLY and CDR2 as FYNNEI. The CDR3 is CASRGGNTEAFF. CDR3 bases: TGTGCCAGCAGAGGGGGGAACACTGAAGCTTTCTTT.

The chain recombines TRBV4-3 with TRBJ2-2; no reliable D call. Germline loops: CDR1 LGHNA, CDR2 YSLEER. The CDR3 length is 16 residues. V was clipped by 0 bases and J by 0 bases, with 8 bases between them. CDR3 sequence (DNA): TGCGCCAGCAGCCAAGATGGCGGAGCGAACACCGGGGAGCTGTTTTTT. Its protein is CASSQDGGANTGELFF.

The chain links TRBV6-1 to TRBJ2-1; D is unresolved. This CDR3 is 15 amino acids long. V was trimmed by 6 bases and J by 0 bases, leaving 12 bases between them. Germline V gene lookup returns CDR1 MNHNS and CDR2 SASEGT. Written as DNA, the CDR3 is TGTGCCAGCAGACTTGACTCGAGCTCCTACAATGAGCAGTTCTTC. This translates into CASRLDSSSYNEQFF.

The chain carries TRBV30 and TRBJ2-3; no clear D. Germline CDR1 and CDR2: GTSNPN and SVGIG (reference sequence). Between the trimmed V and J ends, which lost 3 bases and 2 bases, there was a span of 3 bases. This CDR3 has 11 amino acids. The CDR3 nucleotides read TGTGCCTGGAGCCACACAGATACGCAGTATTTT. Encoded protein: CAWSHTDTQYF.